The T cell receptor (beta chain) described here comes from a study of cytomegalovirus exposure and HLA in healthy donors. Study context: Most genotyped donors, roughly 83% of fewer than 400, had Caucasian-associated genetic ancestry.

Trimming left V 4 bases short and J 8 bases short, with 16 bases between. The germline V gene encodes CDR1 SGDLS and CDR2 YYNGEE. This CDR3 contains 15 residues. Overall study results and limits: Sequencing probably produced one cluster of sequence variants that were highly shared. Most TCR sequences were seen very rarely across donors, but some public TCRs occurred in many.

Primers included in the PCR were 60 Vbeta and 13 Jbeta primers. Generated by immunoSEQ multiplex PCR, the TCRdb table keeps only in-frame clones and is missing some. The sample contains around 94,000 clones, roughly 86% of which appear only once. As concerns this clone: Its antigen is unidentified.

Sample: PBMCs. V usage is TRBV9 and J usage is TRBJ1-6, with a weak D call TRBD1 (6 bases). This sequence was found in a human donor in good health. The CDR3 is CASSPEDRLDSPLHF. CDR3 nucleotide sequence: TGTGCCAGCAGCCCGGAAGACAGGCTAGATTCACCCCTCCACTTT.